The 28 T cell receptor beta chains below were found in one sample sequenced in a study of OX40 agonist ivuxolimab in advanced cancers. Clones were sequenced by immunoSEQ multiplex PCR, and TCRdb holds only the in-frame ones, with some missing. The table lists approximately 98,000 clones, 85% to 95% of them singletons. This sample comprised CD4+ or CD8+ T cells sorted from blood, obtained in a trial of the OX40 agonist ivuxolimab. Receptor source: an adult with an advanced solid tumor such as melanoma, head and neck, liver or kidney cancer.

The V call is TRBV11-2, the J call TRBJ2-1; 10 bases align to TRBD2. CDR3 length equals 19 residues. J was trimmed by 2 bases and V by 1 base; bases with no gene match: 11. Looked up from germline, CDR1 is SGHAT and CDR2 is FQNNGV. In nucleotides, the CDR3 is TGTGCCAGCAGCTTAGCCCAGGTAGCGGGAGGCCTAACCTACAATGAGCAGTTCTTC. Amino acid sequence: CASSLAQVAGGLTYNEQFF. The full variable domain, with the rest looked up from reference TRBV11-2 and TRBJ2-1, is EAGVAQSPRYKIIEKRQSVAFWCNPISGHATLYWYQQILGQGPKLLIQFQNNGVVDDSQLPKDRFSAERLKGVDSTLKIQPAKLEDSAVYLCASSLAQVAGGLTYNEQFFGPGTRLTVL.

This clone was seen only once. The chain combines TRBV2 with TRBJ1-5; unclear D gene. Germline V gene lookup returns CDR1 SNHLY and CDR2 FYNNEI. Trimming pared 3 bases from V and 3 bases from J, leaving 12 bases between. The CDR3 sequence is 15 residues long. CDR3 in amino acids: CASSEKQPNNQPQHF. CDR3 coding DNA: TGTGCCAGCAGTGAGAAACAGCCAAACAATCAGCCCCAGCATTTT. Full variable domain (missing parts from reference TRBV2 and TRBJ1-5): EPEVTQTPSHQVTQMGQEVILRCVPISNHLYFYWYRQILGQKVEFLVSFYNNEISEKSEIFDDQFSVERPDGSNFTLKIRSTKLEDSAMYFCASSEKQPNNQPQHFGDGTRLSIL.

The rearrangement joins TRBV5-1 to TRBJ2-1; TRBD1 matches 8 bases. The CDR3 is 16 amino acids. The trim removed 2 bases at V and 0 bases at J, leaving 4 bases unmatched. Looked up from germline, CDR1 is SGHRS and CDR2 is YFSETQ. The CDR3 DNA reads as TGCGCCAGCAGCTTAGAGACAGGGGCCTCCTACAATGAGCAGTTCTTC. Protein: CASSLETGASYNEQFF.

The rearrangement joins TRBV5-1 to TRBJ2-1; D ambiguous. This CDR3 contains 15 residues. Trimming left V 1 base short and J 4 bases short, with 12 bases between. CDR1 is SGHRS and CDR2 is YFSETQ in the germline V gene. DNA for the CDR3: TGCGCCAGCAGCTTGCTGGTGGCAGCATACAATGAGCAGTTCTTC. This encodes CASSLLVAAYNEQFF.

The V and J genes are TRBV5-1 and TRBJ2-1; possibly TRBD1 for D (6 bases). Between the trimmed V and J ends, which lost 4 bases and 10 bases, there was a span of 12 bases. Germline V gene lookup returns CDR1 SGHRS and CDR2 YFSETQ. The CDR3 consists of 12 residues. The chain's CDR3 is CASSPTGTEQFF. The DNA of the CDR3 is TGCGCCAGCAGCCCGACCGGGACAGAGCAGTTCTTC.

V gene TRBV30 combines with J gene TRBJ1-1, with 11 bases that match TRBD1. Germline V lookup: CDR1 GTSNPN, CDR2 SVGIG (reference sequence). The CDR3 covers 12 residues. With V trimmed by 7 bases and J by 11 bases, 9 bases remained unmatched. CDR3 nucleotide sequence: TGTGCCTCGGACAGGGGGCGTATGGACGCTTTCTTT. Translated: CASDRGRMDAFF.

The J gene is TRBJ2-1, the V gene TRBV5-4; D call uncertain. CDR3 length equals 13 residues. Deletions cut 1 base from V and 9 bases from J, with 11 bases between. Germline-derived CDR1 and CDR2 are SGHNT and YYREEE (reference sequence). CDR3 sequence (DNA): TGTGCCAGCAGCTTGATCTCGGGCGGTGAGCAGTTCTTC. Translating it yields CASSLISGGEQFF.

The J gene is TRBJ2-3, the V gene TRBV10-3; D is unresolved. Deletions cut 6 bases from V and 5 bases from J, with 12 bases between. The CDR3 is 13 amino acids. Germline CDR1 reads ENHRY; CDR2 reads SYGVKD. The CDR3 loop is CAIRTVVGDTQYF. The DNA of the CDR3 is TGTGCCATCAGGACGGTAGTTGGAGATACGCAGTATTTT.

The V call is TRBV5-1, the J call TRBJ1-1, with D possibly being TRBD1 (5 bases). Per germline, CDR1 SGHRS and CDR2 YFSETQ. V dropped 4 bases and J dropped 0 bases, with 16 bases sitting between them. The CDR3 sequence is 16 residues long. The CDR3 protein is CASSLGGVGVNTEAFF. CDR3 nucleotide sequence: TGCGCCAGCAGCCTGGGGGGTGTAGGAGTGAACACTGAAGCTTTCTTT.

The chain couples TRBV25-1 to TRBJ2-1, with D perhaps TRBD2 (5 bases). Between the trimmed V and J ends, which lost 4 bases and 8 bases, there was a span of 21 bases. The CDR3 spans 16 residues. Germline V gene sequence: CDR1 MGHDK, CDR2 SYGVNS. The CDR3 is CASSGLLGDRWDEQFF. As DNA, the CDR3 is TGTGCCAGCAGTGGCCTCCTGGGAGATAGGTGGGATGAGCAGTTCTTC. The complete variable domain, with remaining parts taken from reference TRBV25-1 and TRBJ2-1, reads EADIYQTPRYLVIGTGKKITLECSQTMGHDKMYWYQQDPGMELHLIHYSYGVNSTEKGDLSSESTVSRIRTEHFPLTLESARPSHTSQYLCASSGLLGDRWDEQFFGPGTRLTVL.

CDR3 bases: TGTGCCAGTACCCGCGATGGAGGCTCTGAAGCTTTCTTT. Amino acid sequence: CASTRDGGSEAFF. V gene TRBV19 combines with J gene TRBJ1-1; no reliable D call. The V and J ends lost 7 bases and 6 bases respectively, with 15 bases between them. The CDR3 has 13 amino acids. From germline, CDR1 is LNHDA and CDR2 SQIVND (reference sequence).

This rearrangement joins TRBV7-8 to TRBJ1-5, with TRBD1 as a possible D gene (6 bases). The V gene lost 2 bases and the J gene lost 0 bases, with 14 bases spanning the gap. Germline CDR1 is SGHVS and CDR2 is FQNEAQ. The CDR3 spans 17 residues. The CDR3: CASSLSQGSISNQPQHF. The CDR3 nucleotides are TGTGCCAGCAGCTTATCACAGGGTTCCATTAGCAATCAGCCCCAGCATTTT.

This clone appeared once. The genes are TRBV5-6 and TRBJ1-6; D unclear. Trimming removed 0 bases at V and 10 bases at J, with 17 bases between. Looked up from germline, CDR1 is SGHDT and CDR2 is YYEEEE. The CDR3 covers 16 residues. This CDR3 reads CASSLASQAAGSPLHF. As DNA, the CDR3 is TGTGCCAGCAGCTTGGCCAGTCAGGCCGCGGGGTCACCCCTCCACTTT. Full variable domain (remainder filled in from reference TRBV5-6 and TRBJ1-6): DAGVTQSPTHLIKTRGQQVTLRCSPKSGHDTVSWYQQALGQGPQFIFQYYEEEERQRGNFPDRFSGHQFPNYSSELNVNALLLGDSALYLCASSLASQAAGSPLHFGNGTRLTVT.

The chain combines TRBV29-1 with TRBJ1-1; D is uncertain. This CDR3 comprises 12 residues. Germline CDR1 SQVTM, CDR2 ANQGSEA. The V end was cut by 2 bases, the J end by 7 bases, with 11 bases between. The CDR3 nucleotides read TGCAGCGTTGAACCCCCCGGAGTTGAAGCTTTCTTT. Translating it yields CSVEPPGVEAFF.

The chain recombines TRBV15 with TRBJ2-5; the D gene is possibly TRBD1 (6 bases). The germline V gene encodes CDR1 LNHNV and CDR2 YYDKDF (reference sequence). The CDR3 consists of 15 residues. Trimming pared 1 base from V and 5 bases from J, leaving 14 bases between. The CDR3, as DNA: TGTGCCACCAGCAGAGGGGGGAGACAGGCGGAGACCCAGTACTTC. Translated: CATSRGGRQAETQYF.

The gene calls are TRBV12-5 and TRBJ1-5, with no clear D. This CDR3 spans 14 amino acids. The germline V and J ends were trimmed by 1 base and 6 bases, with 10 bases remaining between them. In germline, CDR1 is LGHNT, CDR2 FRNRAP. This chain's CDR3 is CASGLGAEGQPQHF. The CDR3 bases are TGTGCTAGTGGTTTGGGGGCAGAAGGTCAGCCCCAGCATTTT.

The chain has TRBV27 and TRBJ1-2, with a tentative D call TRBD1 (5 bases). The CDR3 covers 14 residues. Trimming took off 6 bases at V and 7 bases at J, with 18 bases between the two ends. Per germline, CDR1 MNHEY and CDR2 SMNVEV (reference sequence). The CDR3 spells CASRSLERGSGYTF. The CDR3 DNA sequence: TGTGCCAGCAGATCCCTTGAGCGGGGCTCTGGCTACACCTTC.

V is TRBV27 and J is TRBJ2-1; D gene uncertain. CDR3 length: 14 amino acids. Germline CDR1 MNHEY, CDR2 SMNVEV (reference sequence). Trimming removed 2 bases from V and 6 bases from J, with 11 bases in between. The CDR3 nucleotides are TGTGCCAGCAGTTTACCCCACCGATCCAATGAGCAGTTCTTC. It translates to CASSLPHRSNEQFF.

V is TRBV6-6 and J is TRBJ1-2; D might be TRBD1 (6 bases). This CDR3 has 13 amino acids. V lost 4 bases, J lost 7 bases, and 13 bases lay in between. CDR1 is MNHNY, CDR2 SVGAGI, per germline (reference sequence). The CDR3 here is CASSSYQGFGYTF. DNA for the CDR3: TGTGCCAGCAGTTCATATCAGGGGTTTGGCTACACCTTC.

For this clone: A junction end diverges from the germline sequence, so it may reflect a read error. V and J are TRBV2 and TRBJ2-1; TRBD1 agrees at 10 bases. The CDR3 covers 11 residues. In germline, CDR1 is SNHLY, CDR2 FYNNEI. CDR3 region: CASSEPGQGIF. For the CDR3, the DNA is TGTGCCAGCAGTGAACCGGGACAGGGGATCTTC.

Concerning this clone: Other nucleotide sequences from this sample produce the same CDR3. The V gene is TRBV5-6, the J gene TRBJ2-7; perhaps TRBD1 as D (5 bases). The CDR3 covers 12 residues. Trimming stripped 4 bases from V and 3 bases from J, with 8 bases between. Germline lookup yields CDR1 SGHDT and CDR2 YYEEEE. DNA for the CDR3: TGTGCCAGCAGCCTGACAGACTACGAGCAGTACTTC. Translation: CASSLTDYEQYF.

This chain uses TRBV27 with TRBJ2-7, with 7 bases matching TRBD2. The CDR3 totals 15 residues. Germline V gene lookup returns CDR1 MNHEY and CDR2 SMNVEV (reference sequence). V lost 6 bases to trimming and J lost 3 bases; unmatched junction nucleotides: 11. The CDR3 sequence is CASSPPGTTFYEQYF. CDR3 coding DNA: TGTGCCAGCAGCCCACCCGGGACTACATTCTACGAGCAGTACTTC.

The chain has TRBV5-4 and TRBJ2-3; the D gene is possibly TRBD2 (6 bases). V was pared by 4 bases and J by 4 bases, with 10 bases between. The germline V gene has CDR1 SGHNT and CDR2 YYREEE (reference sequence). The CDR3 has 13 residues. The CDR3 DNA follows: TGTGCCAGCAGCGGGACTGTCCCAGATACGCAGTATTTT. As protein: CASSGTVPDTQYF.

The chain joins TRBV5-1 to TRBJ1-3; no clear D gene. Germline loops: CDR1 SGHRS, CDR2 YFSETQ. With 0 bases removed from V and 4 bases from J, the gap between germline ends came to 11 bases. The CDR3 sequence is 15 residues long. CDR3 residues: CASSLVGQAGNTIYF. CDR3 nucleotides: TGCGCCAGCAGCTTGGTCGGTCAGGCGGGAAACACCATATATTTT.

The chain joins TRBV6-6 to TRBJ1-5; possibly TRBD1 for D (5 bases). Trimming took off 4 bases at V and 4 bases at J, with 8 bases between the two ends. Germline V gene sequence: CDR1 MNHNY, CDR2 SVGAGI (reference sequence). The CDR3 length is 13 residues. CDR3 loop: CASSWDGNQPQHF. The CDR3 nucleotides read TGTGCCAGCAGTTGGGACGGGAATCAGCCCCAGCATTTT.

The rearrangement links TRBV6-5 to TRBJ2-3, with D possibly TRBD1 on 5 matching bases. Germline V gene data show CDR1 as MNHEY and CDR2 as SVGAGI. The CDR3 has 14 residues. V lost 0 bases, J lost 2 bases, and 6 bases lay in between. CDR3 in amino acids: CASSYSRDTDTQYF. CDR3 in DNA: TGTGCCAGCAGTTACTCCAGGGACACAGATACGCAGTATTTT.

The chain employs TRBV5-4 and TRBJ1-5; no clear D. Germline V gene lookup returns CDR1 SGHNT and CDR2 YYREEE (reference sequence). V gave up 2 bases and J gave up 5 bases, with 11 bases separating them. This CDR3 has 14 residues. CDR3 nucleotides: TGTGCCAGCAGCTTATCGGGGTCAGATCAGCCCCAGCATTTT. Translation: CASSLSGSDQPQHF.

CDR3 sequence (DNA): TGTGCCAGCAGTTCTGCCTTCCCCACCGGGGAGCTGTTTTTT. This encodes CASSSAFPTGELFF. The rearrangement links TRBV7-2 to TRBJ2-2; D uncertain. Germline-derived CDR1 and CDR2 are SGHTA and FQGNSA. This CDR3 region has 14 residues. V was trimmed by 6 bases and J by 4 bases, leaving 12 bases between them.